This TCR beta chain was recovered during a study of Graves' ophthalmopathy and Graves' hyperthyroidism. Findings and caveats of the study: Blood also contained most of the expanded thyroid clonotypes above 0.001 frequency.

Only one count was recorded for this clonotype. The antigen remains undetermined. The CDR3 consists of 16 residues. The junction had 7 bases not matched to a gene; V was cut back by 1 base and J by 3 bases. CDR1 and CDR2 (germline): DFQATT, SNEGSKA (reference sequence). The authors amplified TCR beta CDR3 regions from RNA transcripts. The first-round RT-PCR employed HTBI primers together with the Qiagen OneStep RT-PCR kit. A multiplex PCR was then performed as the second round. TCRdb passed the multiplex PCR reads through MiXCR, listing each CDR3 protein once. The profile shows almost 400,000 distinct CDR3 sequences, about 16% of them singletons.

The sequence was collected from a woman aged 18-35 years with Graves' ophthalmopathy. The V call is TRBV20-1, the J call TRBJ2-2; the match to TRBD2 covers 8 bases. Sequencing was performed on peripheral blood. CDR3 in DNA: TGCAGTGCTAGAGGTGTGACTAGCGCCTACACCGGGGAGCTGTTTTTT. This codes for CSARGVTSAYTGELFF.